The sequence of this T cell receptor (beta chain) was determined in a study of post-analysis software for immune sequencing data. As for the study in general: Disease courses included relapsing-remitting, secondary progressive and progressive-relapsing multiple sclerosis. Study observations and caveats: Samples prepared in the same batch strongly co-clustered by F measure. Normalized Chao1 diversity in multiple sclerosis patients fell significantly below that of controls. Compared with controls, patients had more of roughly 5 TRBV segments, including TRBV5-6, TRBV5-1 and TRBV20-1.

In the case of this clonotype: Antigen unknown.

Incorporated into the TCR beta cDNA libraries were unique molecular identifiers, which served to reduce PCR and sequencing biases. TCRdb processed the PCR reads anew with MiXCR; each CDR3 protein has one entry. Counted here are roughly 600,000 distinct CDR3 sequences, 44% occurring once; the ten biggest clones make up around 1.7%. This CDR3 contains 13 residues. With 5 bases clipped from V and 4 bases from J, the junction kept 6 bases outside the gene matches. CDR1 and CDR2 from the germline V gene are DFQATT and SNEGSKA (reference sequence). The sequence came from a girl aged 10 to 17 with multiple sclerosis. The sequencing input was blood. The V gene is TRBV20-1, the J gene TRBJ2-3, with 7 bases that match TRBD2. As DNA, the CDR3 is TGCAGTGCTGTGGCGGGAGTGGCAGATACGCAGTATTTT. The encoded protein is CSAVAGVADTQYF.